This T cell receptor beta chain derives from a study of T cell clonality in common variable immunodeficiency. Study-level points and caveats: TCRbeta clonality was increased in CVID versus healthy controls.

Clones were read by immunoSEQ multiplex PCR, and TCRdb kept only the in-frame ones, dropping some. The sample was found to contain around 39,000 clones, and every one recurs. Germline V lookup: CDR1 WSHSY, CDR2 SAAADI. Trimming left V 7 bases short and J 7 bases short, with 13 bases between. The CDR3 spans 12 residues. At least ten counts were recorded for this clone. Its antigen is unknown. The read ends 3 residues early relative to the CDR3; the germline J gene fills the gap. The sample consisted of peripheral blood mononuclear cells. The chain combines TRBV10-2 with TRBJ1-1, with D perhaps matching TRBD1 (5 bases). This clonotype was sampled from a person aged 18 to 69 in good health. The DNA read from the CDR3 is TGCGCCAGCACGGGACTTCGTGGTGAA. Translation gives CASTGLRGE. The whole CDR3 is CASTGLRGEAFF.